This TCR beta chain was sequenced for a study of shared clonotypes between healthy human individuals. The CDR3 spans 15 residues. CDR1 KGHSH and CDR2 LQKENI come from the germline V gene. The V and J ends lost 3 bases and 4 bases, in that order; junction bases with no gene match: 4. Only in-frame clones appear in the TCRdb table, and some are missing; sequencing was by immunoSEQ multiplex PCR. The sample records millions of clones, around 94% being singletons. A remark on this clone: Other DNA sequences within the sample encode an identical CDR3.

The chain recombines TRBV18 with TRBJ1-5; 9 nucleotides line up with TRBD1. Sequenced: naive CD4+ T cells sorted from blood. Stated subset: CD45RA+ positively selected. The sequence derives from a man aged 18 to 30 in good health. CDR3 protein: CASSPGQGKNQPQHF. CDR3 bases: TGTGCCAGCTCACCGGGACAGGGAAAAAATCAGCCCCAGCATTTT.